This TCR beta chain appears in the sequencing data of a study of cytomegalovirus exposure and HLA in healthy donors. Findings of the study overall: It was about 180 TCR beta chains that were listed as cytomegalovirus-associated. TCR sequences were mostly rare, though some public TCRs occurred in many donors. Reportedly, cytomegalovirus status was diagnosed with high sensitivity and specificity. Common viral pathogens seemed, in a later analysis, to connect with several of the most significant clusters.

Vbeta (60) and Jbeta (13) primers were used in the PCR. Clones were sequenced by immunoSEQ multiplex PCR, and TCRdb holds only the in-frame ones, with some missing. This sample has fewer than 350,000 clones; roughly 89% occur once, and the top ten carry roughly 2%. V shed 4 bases, J shed 7 bases, and the junction held 3 bases outside the gene matches. The CDR3 is made up of 12 amino acids. Germline lookup yields CDR1 LNHDA and CDR2 SQIVND (reference sequence). A word on this clone: Its target is unknown.

The sequence came from a woman under 30 in good health and CMV-seronegative. The chain joins TRBV19 to TRBJ1-2, with 7 bases identical to TRBD1. Input material: PBMCs. The CDR3: CASSTRDSGYTF. CDR3 sequence (DNA): TGTGCCAGTAGTACTCGGGACAGTGGCTACACCTTC.